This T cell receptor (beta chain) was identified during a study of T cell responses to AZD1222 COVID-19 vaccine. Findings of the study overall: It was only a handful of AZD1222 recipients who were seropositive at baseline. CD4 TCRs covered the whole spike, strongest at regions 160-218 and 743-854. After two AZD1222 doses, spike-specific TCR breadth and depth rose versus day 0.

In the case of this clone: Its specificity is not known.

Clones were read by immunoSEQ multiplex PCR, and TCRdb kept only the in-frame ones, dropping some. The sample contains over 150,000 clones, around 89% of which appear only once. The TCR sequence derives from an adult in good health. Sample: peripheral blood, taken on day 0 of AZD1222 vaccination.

The CDR3 sequence: CASRLAHSNQPQHF. CDR3 in DNA: TGTGCAAGTCGCTTAGCACATAGCAATCAGCCCCAGCATTTT. The chain combines TRBV12-2 with TRBJ1-5; the table's TRBD1 call for D was not verified on the DNA. TRBV12-2 constitutes a pseudogene. The CDR3 runs 14 residues.